This record concerns one TCR beta chain sequence. The antigen is not known. This sample was included in a study of identifying expanded T cells in peripheral blood. Findings and limits, study-wide: About 1.2 clones differed between technical replicates, versus approximately 16 and 20 over time.

Using immunoSEQ multiplex PCR, the repertoire was profiled, and TCRdb retains in-frame clones only, with some absent. The sample includes about 86,000 clones, approximately 91% of them seen just once. Healthy donors had no documented immune events, such as infections, while sampled. The CDR3 is 12 residues long. V lost 8 bases and J lost 11, with 22 bases in between. Germline V gives CDR1 SQVTM, CDR2 ANQGSEA. The TCR comes from a person aged 18 to 75 in good health. The chain has TRBV29-1 and TRBJ2-7, with D perhaps TRBD2 (6 bases). Sequences were obtained from blood. The CDR3 region has the DNA TGCAGCTCTCGGGAGAGCCCGATTAAAAAGTACTTC. Its translation is CSSRESPIKKYF.